This TCR beta chain was identified in a study of blood T cell repertoires in COVID-19. Method: immunoSEQ multiplex PCR; TCRdb's copy keeps in-frame clones and lacks some. Found here are approximately 250,000 clones, roughly 91% of them singletons; the top ten hold roughly 0.79%. The germline gives CDR1 MNHNS, CDR2 SASEGT. There are 13 residues in the CDR3. Trimming took off 2 bases at V and 7 bases at J, with 11 bases between the two ends. Input material: peripheral blood. V gene TRBV6-1 combines with J gene TRBJ1-2, with D possibly matching TRBD1 (5 bases). This TCR came from a man aged 25 to 45 with COVID-19, enrolled during active disease. The CDR3 DNA is TGTGCCAGCAGTGAACCGGCGGGGGGTGGCTACACCTTC. Translated, it gives CASSEPAGGGYTF.